The sample holds a few counts of the clone carrying this TCR beta chain. The CDR3 is 18 residues long. The V gene's germline CDR1 is MNHEY and CDR2 SVGEGT. V shed 4 bases and J 5 bases; nucleotides not matched to a gene: 17. TRB rearrangements spanning V, D and J were amplified using mixed TRB-A/B primers. TCRdb independently ran MiXCR on the multiplex PCR reads; one entry per CDR3 protein. Here the sample spans around 6,000 distinct CDR3 sequences, roughly 35% being singletons. Amplification of TCR beta used genomic DNA extracted from peripheral blood. The sample is drawn from a study of T cell repertoires in aging, cancer and after chemotherapy. Study context: Donors were grouped into six age bands spanning 30 or younger through 70 or older. Patients with chronic lymphocytic leukemia were sampled before and after fludarabine- or bendamustine-based chemotherapy.

The sequenced sample consisted of blood. The chain couples TRBV6-2 or TRBV6-3 to TRBJ2-3; TRBD2 matches 8 bases. The clonotype comes from a human donor with a blood cancer. The CDR3 loop reads CASSFPKLRGGQGDTQYF. Written as DNA, the CDR3 is TGTGCCAGCAGTTTCCCCAAACTACGGGGGGGCCAGGGAGATACGCAGTATTTT.